Sequencing of this T cell receptor beta chain was carried out in a study of identical twins. General study results and limits: Conclusions rested on cross-sectional statistics rather than following the same donors. Out-of-frame alpha sequences shared by twins were enriched for low generation probability. Insertions ran lower in abundant cord blood beta clonotypes, though not in memory repertoires.

TCRdb reanalysed the 5' RACE reads using MiXCR and keeps one entry per CDR3 protein. The data hold roughly 250,000 distinct CDR3 sequences, with 7.5% observed a single time. This clonotype was counted ten times or more. The antigen remains unidentified. Germline CDR1 is LNHNV and CDR2 is YYDKDF (reference sequence). There are 14 residues in the CDR3. V gave up 0 bases and J gave up 2 bases, with 2 bases separating them. Another study also made use of these data, one on yellow fever vaccine responses in identical twins.

Material: CD8+ T cells sorted from blood. The rearrangement uses TRBV15 and TRBJ2-6; no clear D gene. The source of this sequence is a woman younger than 35 in good health. The CDR3 spells CATSRETGANVLTF. In nucleotides, the CDR3 is TGTGCCACCAGCAGAGAAACTGGGGCCAACGTCCTGACTTTC. Using reference TRBV15 and TRBJ2-6 for the parts outside the CDR3, the full variable domain is DAMVIQNPRYQVTQFGKPVTLSCSQTLNHNVMYWYQQKSSQAPKLLFHYYDKDFNNEADTPDNFQSRRPNTSFCFLDIRSPGLGDTAMYLCATSRETGANVLTFGAGSRLTVL.